The next 26 T cell receptor beta chains were all read from a single sample in a study of blood T cell repertoires in COVID-19. Profiled with immunoSEQ multiplex PCR; TCRdb holds only in-frame clones, not every one. The sample holds approximately 89,000 clones, roughly 92% seen once. Specimen: peripheral blood. Every receptor here comes from a woman aged 55-69 years with active COVID-19.

The chain employs TRBV27 and TRBJ2-4; 8 bases line up with TRBD2. V trimming: 3 bases; J trimming: 0 bases; junction bases outside the gene matches: 7. The CDR3 runs to 17 residues. The germline V gene encodes CDR1 MNHEY and CDR2 SMNVEV (reference sequence). The CDR3 region is CASSLVGGALAKNIQYF. CDR3 in DNA: TGTGCCAGCAGTTTGGTCGGGGGGGCACTAGCCAAAAACATTCAGTACTTC.

This chain joins TRBV10-2 and TRBJ1-5, with TRBD1 matching over 8 bases. With 0 bases clipped from V and 6 bases from J, the junction kept 4 bases outside the gene matches. CDR1 WSHSY and CDR2 SAAADI come from the germline V gene. The length of the CDR3 is 15 residues. CDR3 sequence reads: CASSESGQGIQPQHF. CDR3 nucleotides: TGCGCCAGCAGTGAGTCCGGACAGGGCATTCAGCCCCAGCATTTT.

This clone occurred once. This sequence joins TRBV5-1 and TRBJ2-5; 9 nucleotides match TRBD2. This CDR3 comprises 14 residues. V was clipped by 2 bases and J by 5 bases; unmatched bases: 4. The germline CDR1 and CDR2 sequences are SGHRS and YFSETQ. The CDR3 spells CASSFSGSGETQYF. The CDR3 DNA is TGCGCCAGCAGCTTTAGCGGGAGTGGGGAGACCCAGTACTTC.

This sequence joins TRBV7-9 and TRBJ2-7, with 8 positions matching TRBD1. Trimming cost V 5 bases and J 3 bases; bases outside gene matches: 6. This CDR3 region has 14 residues. Germline V gives CDR1 SEHNR, CDR2 FQNEAQ (reference sequence). This chain's CDR3 is CASSPWTGYYEQYF. The DNA of the CDR3 is TGTGCCAGCAGCCCCTGGACAGGGTACTACGAGCAGTACTTC.

The CDR3, as DNA: TGTGCCAGCAGTCCCACCCCATGGACAGGGCTCGTCAATCAGCCCCAGCATTTT. It encodes CASSPTPWTGLVNQPQHF. The V gene is TRBV27, the J gene TRBJ1-5; 8 positions agree with TRBD1. Unmatched junction bases numbered 15, after V lost 5 bases and J lost 3 bases. Germline CDR1 is MNHEY and CDR2 is SMNVEV (reference sequence). The CDR3 covers 18 residues.

This chain links TRBV6-2 or TRBV6-3 with TRBJ1-1; TRBD1 is a possible D gene (6 bases). The germline V gene has CDR1 MNHEY and CDR2 SVGEGT. Deletions cut 2 bases from V and 1 base from J, with 8 bases between. This CDR3 region has 14 residues. The DNA of the CDR3 is TGTGCCAGCAGTTACGCAGGGGAGAACACTGAAGCTTTCTTT. Residues: CASSYAGENTEAFF.

This sequence joins TRBV7-8 and TRBJ1-6, with unresolved D. Trimming removed 3 bases at V and 5 bases at J, with 20 bases between. The CDR3 runs 18 residues. Germline V lookup: CDR1 SGHVS, CDR2 FQNEAQ. The CDR3 nucleotides are TGTGCCAGCAGCTTCCGACCGACATCGTCCTTGAATAATTCACCCCTCCACTTT. Amino acid sequence: CASSFRPTSSLNNSPLHF.

The CDR3 bases are TGTGCCTGGAGTGTTCGCGGGCCTGCCTACGAGCAGTACTTC. As protein: CAWSVRGPAYEQYF. The V gene is TRBV30, the J gene TRBJ2-7, with a tentative D call TRBD2 (5 bases). Germline-derived CDR1 and CDR2 are GTSNPN and SVGIG (reference sequence). This CDR3 is 14 amino acids long. Trimming removed 0 bases at V and 2 bases at J, with 11 bases between.

The chain recombines TRBV5-1 with TRBJ1-2, with D unclear. Between the trimmed V and J ends, which lost 2 bases and 1 base, there was a span of 3 bases. From germline, CDR1 is SGHRS and CDR2 YFSETQ. This CDR3 has 12 residues. The DNA for the CDR3 is TGCGCCAGCAGCTTCCATAACTATGGCTACACCTTC. This gives the protein CASSFHNYGYTF.

The chain joins TRBV3-1 (or the pseudogene TRBV3-2) to TRBJ1-1; 8 bases are shared with TRBD1. This CDR3 contains 18 residues. The germline CDR1 and CDR2 sequences are LGHDT and YNNKEL (reference sequence). V dropped 2 bases and J dropped 3; count of bases not matched to a gene: 14. This chain's CDR3 is CASSQPGGRQFLDTEAFF. The CDR3 DNA reads as TGTGCCAGCAGCCAACCAGGGGGCAGGCAGTTCTTGGACACTGAAGCTTTCTTT.

The chain uses TRBV6-6 and TRBJ2-5, with 8 nucleotides matching TRBD2. Germline CDR1 MNHNY, CDR2 SVGAGI (reference sequence). J was trimmed by 2 bases and V by 6 bases; bases with no gene match: 5. The CDR3 contains 14 residues. CDR3: CASRGSGGQETQYF. DNA for the CDR3: TGTGCCAGCAGGGGGAGCGGGGGTCAAGAGACCCAGTACTTC.

This chain links TRBV5-1 with TRBJ1-2; D remains ambiguous. CDR1 SGHRS and CDR2 YFSETQ come from the germline V gene. V was cut by 5 bases and J by 2 bases, with 10 bases left in between. The CDR3 consists of 13 residues. As DNA, the CDR3 is TGCGCCAGCAGTACCGGTAACAACTATGGCTACACCTTC. Its translation: CASSTGNNYGYTF.

The V call is TRBV11-3, the J call TRBJ1-2; D is perhaps TRBD1 (6 bases). The V end lost 2 bases, the J end lost 7 bases, and 14 bases lay between the germline ends. The germline V gene encodes CDR1 SGHNT and CDR2 YENEEA. This CDR3 contains 14 residues. The CDR3 region is CASSLSSGAGGYTF. CDR3 nucleotide sequence: TGTGCCAGCAGCTTAAGTTCAGGGGCGGGTGGCTACACCTTC.

The gene calls are TRBV6-5 and TRBJ1-2, with a weak D call TRBD1 (6 bases). The ends were cut back, 10 bases at V and 7 bases at J, with 16 bases in the middle. CDR3 length equals 12 residues. The germline V gene encodes CDR1 MNHEY and CDR2 SVGAGI. The chain's CDR3 is CANMDSFSGYTF. In DNA form, the CDR3 reads TGTGCCAATATGGACAGTTTCTCTGGCTACACCTTC.

The rearrangement uses TRBV25-1 and TRBJ2-3; 7 bases agree with TRBD1. V lost 1 base to trimming and J lost 0 bases; unmatched junction nucleotides: 7. CDR1 is MGHDK and CDR2 is SYGVNS in the germline V gene. This CDR3 contains 17 residues. DNA for the CDR3: TGTGCCAGCAGTGAATCACGACAGGGTATTAGCACAGATACGCAGTATTTT. Amino acids: CASSESRQGISTDTQYF.

V is TRBV10-3 and J is TRBJ2-5; the match to TRBD1 covers 8 bases. Per germline, CDR1 ENHRY and CDR2 SYGVKD. With V trimmed by 3 bases and J by 2 bases, 8 bases remained unmatched. This CDR3 comprises 16 residues. CDR3 residues: CAISDIGTGFQETQYF. CDR3 nucleotide sequence: TGTGCCATCAGTGATATAGGGACAGGTTTTCAAGAGACCCAGTACTTC.

This chain uses TRBV28 with TRBJ2-4; 10 nucleotides match TRBD2. Germline CDR1 MDHEN, CDR2 SYDVKM. The CDR3 has 18 amino acids. V was pared by 6 bases and J by 0 bases, with 11 bases of the junction left unmatched. Here the CDR3 reads CASRKLTSGLIAKNIQYF. The CDR3 coding sequence is TGTGCCAGCAGGAAATTGACTAGCGGGTTGATAGCCAAAAACATTCAGTACTTC.

The CDR3 DNA is TGTGCCAGCAGCGTAGGTCAGGGGGAAAACACAGATACGCAGTATTTT. It codes for CASSVGQGENTDTQYF. The V call is TRBV9, the J call TRBJ2-3; 7 nucleotides align to TRBD1. Germline values: CDR1 SGDLS, CDR2 YYNGEE. This CDR3 region has 16 residues. J lost 2 bases, V lost 0 bases, and 6 bases had no gene match.

The CDR3 loop is CASSLGQYSNQPQHF. CDR3 coding DNA: TGTGCCAGCAGCCTGGGACAATATAGCAATCAGCCCCAGCATTTT. The rearrangement joins TRBV6-5 to TRBJ1-5, with a tentative D call TRBD1 (6 bases). V lost 6 bases to trimming and J lost 0 bases, with 12 bases between them. Germline lookup yields CDR1 MNHEY and CDR2 SVGAGI. The CDR3 is made up of 15 amino acids.

This clone showed up just a few times. Here the CDR3 reads CASSFNRGQDYGYTF. In nucleotides, the CDR3 is TGTGCCAGCAGTTTCAACAGGGGGCAGGACTATGGCTACACCTTC. This chain joins TRBV28 and TRBJ1-2, with 9 bases matching TRBD1. Looked up from germline, CDR1 is MDHEN and CDR2 is SYDVKM. With 3 bases clipped from V and 3 bases from J, the junction kept 5 bases outside the gene matches. The CDR3 runs to 15 residues.

This chain connects TRBV4-3 to TRBJ1-2, with D maybe TRBD1 (6 bases). The germline V and J ends were trimmed by 4 bases and 4 bases, with 16 bases remaining between them. Germline-derived CDR1 and CDR2 are LGHNA and YSLEER. The CDR3 is made up of 15 amino acids. The CDR3, as DNA: TGCGCCAGCAGCCCAGGATACAGGGAACTCTATGGCTACACCTTC. It is translated as CASSPGYRELYGYTF.

The J gene is TRBJ2-7, the V gene TRBV7-2; 7 bases fit TRBD1. Germline assignment: CDR1 SGHTA and CDR2 FQGNSA. J gave up 3 bases and V 1 base, and 6 bases lay outside the gene matches. The CDR3 totals 15 residues. The CDR3 spells CASSLEGQSYYEQYF. CDR3 in DNA: TGTGCCAGCAGCTTAGAGGGACAGAGTTACTACGAGCAGTACTTC.

The genes are TRBV11-2 and TRBJ1-5; D gene uncertain. CDR3 length: 14 amino acids. V shed 0 bases and J shed 4 bases, with 7 bases lying between them. CDR1 and CDR2 (germline): SGHAT, FQNNGV. CDR3 sequence reads: CASSLDGRNQPQHF. CDR3 bases: TGTGCCAGCAGCTTAGATGGGAGGAATCAGCCCCAGCATTTT.

The chain has TRBV28 and TRBJ1-5, with 9 bases lining up with TRBD1. Looked up from germline, CDR1 is MDHEN and CDR2 is SYDVKM. The CDR3 contains 19 residues. V lost 5 bases, J lost 6 bases, and 20 bases stayed unmatched. The DNA of the CDR3 is TGTGCCAGCAGTAACCTCGGGACAGGGATCCCACTCTTGGGTCAGCCCCAGCATTTT. Protein: CASSNLGTGIPLLGQPQHF.

V is TRBV27 and J is TRBJ2-7; the D gene is possibly TRBD2 (7 bases). V gave up 8 bases and J gave up 3 bases, with 14 bases separating them. The CDR3 contains 13 residues. Germline lookup yields CDR1 MNHEY and CDR2 SMNVEV (reference sequence). The DNA of the CDR3 is TGTGCCAGCGGGTTAGGGGGGGACTACGAGCAGTACTTC. Amino acids: CASGLGGDYEQYF.

The chain carries TRBV10-3 and TRBJ1-1; 8 bases agree with TRBD1. The CDR3 is 14 amino acids. The V segment lost 4 bases and the J segment 1 base; nucleotides outside the gene matches: 2. Per germline, CDR1 ENHRY and CDR2 SYGVKD. The CDR3 loop reads CAISAGQGNTEAFF. The DNA of the CDR3 is TGTGCCATCAGTGCTGGACAGGGGAACACTGAAGCTTTCTTT.